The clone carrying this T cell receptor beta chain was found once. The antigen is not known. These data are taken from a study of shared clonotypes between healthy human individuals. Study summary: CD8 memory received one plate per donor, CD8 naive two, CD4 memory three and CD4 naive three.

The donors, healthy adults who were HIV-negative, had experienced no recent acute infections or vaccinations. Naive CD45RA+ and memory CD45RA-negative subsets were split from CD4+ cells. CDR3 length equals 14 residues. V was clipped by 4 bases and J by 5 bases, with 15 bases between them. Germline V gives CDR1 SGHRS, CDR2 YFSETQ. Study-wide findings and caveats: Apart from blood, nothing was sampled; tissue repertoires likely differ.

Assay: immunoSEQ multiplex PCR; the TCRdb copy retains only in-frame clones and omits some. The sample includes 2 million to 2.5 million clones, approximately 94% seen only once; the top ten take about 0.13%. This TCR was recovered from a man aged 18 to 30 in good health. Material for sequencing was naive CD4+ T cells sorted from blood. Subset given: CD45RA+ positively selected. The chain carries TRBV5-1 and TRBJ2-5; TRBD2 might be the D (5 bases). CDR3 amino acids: CASSTSTRTETQYF. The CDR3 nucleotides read TGCGCCAGCAGCACTTCAACTAGGACGGAGACCCAGTACTTC.